Below are 29 T cell receptor beta chains sequenced from a single sample in a study of blood T cell repertoires in COVID-19 (dated by TCRdb to about 2020). Libraries were built with the immunoSEQ multiplex PCR assay. TCRdb re-hosts the immuneACCESS table, in-frame sequences only. Its copies lack some clones; in the studies checked, an unresolved V gene accounts for under half of them, and the cause for the rest is not known. The sample data list about 420,000 clones, and roughly 90% of these were observed just once. The top ten hold roughly 0.78% of the sample. The sample taken for sequencing was peripheral blood. These receptor sequences come from a man between 18 and 35 years old with COVID-19, enrolled during active disease.

The rearrangement links TRBV5-1 to TRBJ1-4; 10 nucleotides agree with TRBD1. J was trimmed by 8 bases and V by 1 base; bases with no gene match: 5. The germline V gene encodes CDR1 SGHRS and CDR2 YFSETQ. This CDR3 comprises 15 residues. The CDR3 nucleotides are TGCGCCAGCAGCTTGAGGACAGGGGGGAACGAAAAACTGTTTTTT. As protein: CASSLRTGGNEKLFF.

This chain connects TRBV19 to TRBJ1-2; 9 nucleotides agree with TRBD1. The J segment lost 6 bases and the V segment lost 3 bases, leaving 2 bases of the junction unmatched. The CDR3 runs 13 residues. Germline CDR1 is LNHDA and CDR2 is SQIVND (reference sequence). In DNA, the CDR3 is TGTGCCAGTAGTATTAGGACAGGGGATGGCTACACCTTC. The encoded protein is CASSIRTGDGYTF.

The chain couples TRBV2 to TRBJ1-1; 7 nucleotides match TRBD1. In germline, CDR1 is SNHLY, CDR2 FYNNEI. V was clipped by 5 bases and J by 5 bases; unmatched bases: 5. The CDR3 runs 13 residues. CDR3 coding DNA: TGTGCCAGCAGTAGGGACAGCGGGACTGAAGCTTTCTTT. It encodes CASSRDSGTEAFF.

The rearrangement links TRBV9 to TRBJ2-1; TRBD2 agrees at 8 bases. V trimming: 0 bases; J trimming: 9 bases; junction bases outside the gene matches: 11. This CDR3 has 16 amino acids. Germline values: CDR1 SGDLS, CDR2 YYNGEE. CDR3 region: CASSVGGTGGRIEQFF. Written as DNA, the CDR3 is TGTGCCAGCAGCGTAGGAGGGACTGGCGGGAGGATTGAGCAGTTCTTC.

The chain links TRBV3-1 (or the pseudogene TRBV3-2) to TRBJ2-6; weak D call: TRBD1 (6 bases). The length of the CDR3 is 20 residues. The ends were cut back, 2 bases at V and 0 bases at J, with 20 bases in the middle. Germline loops: CDR1 LGHDT, CDR2 YNNKEL (reference sequence). The CDR3 DNA reads as TGTGCCAGCAGCCAACAGAAAGGGGGTGCGACCAGCTCTGGGGCCAACGTCCTGACTTTC. Protein product: CASSQQKGGATSSGANVLTF.

The V gene is TRBV4-1, the J gene TRBJ2-3, with D tentatively TRBD2 (6 bases). CDR1 and CDR2 from the germline V gene are MGHRA and YSYEKL. Between the trimmed V and J ends, which lost 1 base and 5 bases, there was a span of 16 bases. This CDR3 is 16 amino acids long. CDR3 nucleotides: TGCGCCAGCAGCCAAGTTACACGGGAGATGGGAGATACGCAGTATTTT. This encodes CASSQVTREMGDTQYF.

At least ten counts were recorded for this clone. This chain's CDR3 is CASSRPDREAFF. DNA of the CDR3: TGTGCCAGTAGTCGACCTGACAGGGAAGCTTTCTTT. The chain employs TRBV19 and TRBJ1-1; the D gene is possibly TRBD1 (6 bases). The length of the CDR3 is 12 residues. Germline V lookup: CDR1 LNHDA, CDR2 SQIVND (reference sequence). Trimming took 5 bases from V and 8 from J, leaving 12 bases between them.

The J gene is TRBJ2-1, the V gene TRBV7-3, with TRBD2 identical over 7 bases. The trim removed 5 bases at V and 6 bases at J, leaving 10 bases unmatched. Germline V gives CDR1 SGHTA, CDR2 FQGTGA. The CDR3 is 15 amino acids. CDR3 in amino acids: CASSLGLAVTNEQFF. The CDR3 nucleotides are TGTGCCAGCAGCCTTGGGCTAGCGGTCACCAATGAGCAGTTCTTC.

The CDR3 sequence: CASSVALGSGTEAFF. CDR3 in DNA: TGTGCCAGCAGCGTAGCACTAGGGAGTGGGACTGAAGCTTTCTTT. The V and J genes are TRBV9 and TRBJ1-1, with D unclear. Germline loops: CDR1 SGDLS, CDR2 YYNGEE. The CDR3 has 15 residues. V lost 0 bases and J lost 5, with 14 bases in between.

The sample holds one count of this clone. This CDR3 is CASSLNRGKYEQYF. The CDR3 DNA reads as TGCGCCAGCAGCTTGAACAGGGGGAAATACGAGCAGTACTTC. V usage is TRBV5-1 and J usage is TRBJ2-7; 8 bases align to TRBD1. CDR1 is SGHRS, CDR2 YFSETQ, per germline. Germline trimming cut 1 base from V and 4 bases from J; bases unmatched to any gene: 4. The CDR3 length is 14 residues. Based on the CDR3 plus reference TRBV5-1 and TRBJ2-7, the full variable domain is KAGVTQTPRYLIKTRGQQVTLSCSPISGHRSVSWYQQTPGQGLQFLFEYFSETQRNKGNFPGRFSGRQFSNSRSEMNVSTLELGDSALYLCASSLNRGKYEQYFGPGTRLTVT.

This clone has only one observation. The chain is built from TRBV6-1 and TRBJ2-5; TRBD2 matches 9 bases. J lost 1 base, V lost 3 bases, and 6 bases had no gene match. This CDR3 is 16 amino acids long. CDR1 MNHNS and CDR2 SASEGT come from the germline V gene. CDR3 region: CASSEPAGGLQETQYF. The CDR3 DNA is TGTGCCAGCAGTGAGCCAGCGGGAGGCCTCCAAGAGACCCAGTACTTC.

The gene calls are TRBV10-2 and TRBJ1-5; D may be TRBD1 (6 bases). The CDR3 sequence is 14 residues long. Germline V lookup: CDR1 WSHSY, CDR2 SAAADI. Trimming pared 6 bases from V and 7 bases from J, leaving 16 bases between. The CDR3 DNA reads as TGCGCCAGCAGCCTTGGGACATCCGGCCAGCCCCAGCATTTT. It encodes CASSLGTSGQPQHF.

The rearrangement joins TRBV13 to TRBJ1-3; D remains unclear. V shed 3 bases and J shed 0 bases, with 9 bases lying between them. Germline assignment: CDR1 PRHDT and CDR2 FYEKMQ (reference sequence). CDR3 length: 15 amino acids. CDR3 in DNA: TGTGCCAGCAGCTTGGAGGATCGCTCTGGAAACACCATATATTTT. Protein: CASSLEDRSGNTIYF. Using reference TRBV13 and TRBJ1-3 for the parts outside the CDR3, the full variable domain is AAGVIQSPRHLIKEKRETATLKCYPIPRHDTVYWYQQGPGQDPQFLISFYEKMQSDKGSIPDRFSAQQFSDYHSELNMSSLELGDSALYFCASSLEDRSGNTIYFGEGSWLTVV.

The rearrangement joins TRBV6-6 to TRBJ2-3; D is ambiguous. CDR1 is MNHNY, CDR2 SVGAGI, per germline (reference sequence). V lost 0 bases, J lost 6 bases, and 13 bases lay in between. The CDR3 has 15 amino acids. CDR3 coding DNA: TGTGCCAGCAGTTACTCCCGCATCCCACAGGATACGCAGTATTTT. As protein: CASSYSRIPQDTQYF.

The chain joins TRBV9 to TRBJ2-5; 12 nucleotides agree with TRBD2. Germline CDR1 reads SGDLS; CDR2 reads YYNGEE. Losses at the gene ends were 0 bases for V and 4 bases for J; bases not matched to a gene: 4. The CDR3 length is 16 residues. CDR3 amino acids: CASSVGLAGVVETQYF. CDR3 DNA: TGTGCCAGCAGCGTAGGACTAGCGGGAGTTGTAGAGACCCAGTACTTC.

The chain is built from TRBV16 and TRBJ2-1; D possibly corresponds to TRBD2 (5 bases). Germline assignment: CDR1 KGHSY and CDR2 FQNENV. Trimming removed 0 bases from V and 4 bases from J, with 7 bases in between. The length of the CDR3 is 14 residues. The CDR3 region is CASSQSRDYNEQFF. The DNA for the CDR3 is TGTGCCAGCAGCCAATCGAGGGATTACAATGAGCAGTTCTTC.

This chain connects TRBV24-1 to TRBJ1-5, with 7 positions matching TRBD1. Germline assignment: CDR1 KGHDR and CDR2 SFDVKD. With 4 bases clipped from V and 1 base from J, the junction kept 3 bases outside the gene matches. The CDR3 consists of 15 residues. The DNA of the CDR3 is TGTGCCACCAGTGAGGGGACAGAGAGCAATCAGCCCCAGCATTTT. This codes for CATSEGTESNQPQHF.

This clone was observed once. The chain carries TRBV18 and TRBJ2-2; possible D gene TRBD2, 7 bases. Trimming took 5 bases from V and 7 from J, leaving 20 bases between them. The germline gives CDR1 KGHSH, CDR2 LQKENI. CDR3 length: 16 residues. CDR3 DNA: TGTGCCAGCTCATCCGGGGGGCCCCCAGACCTCGGGGAGCTGTTTTTT. Amino acid sequence: CASSSGGPPDLGELFF.

In nucleotides, the CDR3 is TGTGCCAGCAGCCAAGGTCAGACTAGTTTGAGTGAGCAGTTCTTC. Its translation is CASSQGQTSLSEQFF. The chain employs TRBV4-2 and TRBJ2-1; tentatively, D is TRBD2 (6 bases). CDR3 length: 15 residues. Per the germline V gene, CDR1 is LGHNA and CDR2 is YNFKEQ. V was cut by 1 base and J by 9 bases, with 16 bases left in between.

The chain carries TRBV14 and TRBJ1-2, with D uncertain. Germline V lookup: CDR1 SGHDN, CDR2 FVKESK. The CDR3 consists of 15 residues. V lost 1 base and J 2 bases, leaving 11 bases between the germline ends. Here the CDR3 reads CASSQVGGGNYGYTF. The CDR3 region has the DNA TGTGCCAGCAGCCAAGTAGGAGGCGGGAACTATGGCTACACCTTC.

This rearrangement joins TRBV2 to TRBJ2-7; TRBD2 aligns across 11 bases. Germline V lookup: CDR1 SNHLY, CDR2 FYNNEI. The CDR3 loop spans 13 amino acids. J gave up 9 bases and V 10 bases, and 11 bases lay outside the gene matches. CDR3 DNA sequence: TGTGCCACGACCGGGACTAGCGGCGCTAGGCAGTACTTC. This codes for CATTGTSGARQYF.

This chain uses TRBV5-5 with TRBJ2-5; maybe TRBD2 (7 bases). Per the germline V gene, CDR1 is SGHKS and CDR2 is YYEKEE (reference sequence). The CDR3 sequence is 14 residues long. V lost 3 bases and J lost 3, with 12 bases in between. CDR3 loop: CASSSPGGKETQYF. The CDR3 nucleotides read TGTGCCAGCAGCTCGCCGGGGGGCAAAGAGACCCAGTACTTC.

J is TRBJ1-1 and V is TRBV9, with D perhaps TRBD1 (6 bases). Germline loops: CDR1 SGDLS, CDR2 YYNGEE. The V end lost 0 bases, the J end lost 1 base, and 10 bases lay between the germline ends. There are 15 residues in the CDR3. The CDR3 region is CASSVEQGKNTEAFF. The CDR3 nucleotides read TGTGCCAGCAGCGTAGAACAGGGAAAGAACACTGAAGCTTTCTTT.

The chain carries TRBV6-1 and TRBJ2-1; D not certain. V lost 0 bases and J 7 bases, leaving 19 bases between the germline ends. Germline assignment: CDR1 MNHNS and CDR2 SASEGT. The CDR3 covers 17 residues. The CDR3 loop is CASSEASFMSVMNEQFF. Here the CDR3 DNA reads TGTGCCAGCAGTGAAGCGTCTTTCATGAGCGTTATGAATGAGCAGTTCTTC.

This clone was seen more than once but under ten times. As DNA, the CDR3 is TGTGCCATCAGTGAGAAGGGGGCAGGTAGCAATCAGCCCCAGCATTTT. It codes for CAISEKGAGSNQPQHF. The rearrangement uses TRBV10-3 and TRBJ1-5; 7 nucleotides agree with TRBD1. The J segment lost 0 bases and the V segment lost 2 bases, leaving 4 bases of the junction unmatched. The germline V gene has CDR1 ENHRY and CDR2 SYGVKD. This CDR3 comprises 16 residues.

The chain employs TRBV5-6 and TRBJ1-1, with 7 bases aligning to TRBD1. Germline V lookup: CDR1 SGHDT, CDR2 YYEEEE. Germline trimming cut 6 bases from V and 1 base from J; bases unmatched to any gene: 3. The CDR3 is 13 residues long. CDR3 loop: CASMRTGNTEAFF. CDR3 sequence (DNA): TGTGCCAGCATGAGGACAGGGAACACTGAAGCTTTCTTT.

This chain uses TRBV27 with TRBJ2-1; 10 bases are shared with TRBD1. The CDR3 covers 14 residues. J was trimmed by 9 bases and V by 4 bases; bases with no gene match: 6. Looked up from germline, CDR1 is MNHEY and CDR2 is SMNVEV (reference sequence). CDR3 sequence reads: CASSWGQGFIEQFF. CDR3 nucleotide sequence: TGTGCCAGCAGTTGGGGACAGGGGTTCATTGAGCAGTTCTTC.

The chain combines TRBV18 with TRBJ2-7; D not resolved. This CDR3 region has 12 residues. The ends were cut back, 3 bases at V and 6 bases at J, with 9 bases in the middle. CDR1 is KGHSH and CDR2 is LQKENI in the germline V gene. The CDR3: CASSPPLGEQYF. The CDR3 nucleotides read TGTGCCAGCTCACCCCCTCTCGGCGAGCAGTACTTC.

The rearrangement joins TRBV30 to TRBJ2-1, with D tentatively TRBD2 (5 bases). The V end was cut by 4 bases, the J end by 16 bases, with 17 bases between. This CDR3 region has 11 residues. CDR1 is GTSNPN, CDR2 SVGIG, per germline (reference sequence). The CDR3 is CAWTSIYRTFF. CDR3 coding DNA: TGTGCCTGGACCTCCATCTATAGGACTTTCTTC. The variable domain in full, with the rest retrieved from reference TRBV30 and TRBJ2-1, is SQTIHQWPATLVQPVGSPLSLECTVEGTSNPNLYWYRQAAGRGLQLLFYSVGIGQISSEVPQNLSASRPQDRQFILSSKKLLLSDSGFYLCAWTSIYRTFFGPGTRLTVL.